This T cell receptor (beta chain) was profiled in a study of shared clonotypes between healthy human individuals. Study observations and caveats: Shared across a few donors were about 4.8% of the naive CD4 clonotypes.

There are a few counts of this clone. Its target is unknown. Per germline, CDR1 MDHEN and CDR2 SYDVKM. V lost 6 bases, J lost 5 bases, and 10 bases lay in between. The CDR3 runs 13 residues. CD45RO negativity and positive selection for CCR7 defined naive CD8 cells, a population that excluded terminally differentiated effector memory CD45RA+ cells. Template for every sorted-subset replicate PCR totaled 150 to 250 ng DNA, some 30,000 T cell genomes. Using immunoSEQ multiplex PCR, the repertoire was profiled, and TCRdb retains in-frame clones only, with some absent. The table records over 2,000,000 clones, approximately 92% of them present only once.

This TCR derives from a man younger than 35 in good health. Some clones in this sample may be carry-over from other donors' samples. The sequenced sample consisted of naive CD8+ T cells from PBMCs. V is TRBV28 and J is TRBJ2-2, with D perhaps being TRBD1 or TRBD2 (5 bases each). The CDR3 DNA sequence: TGTGCCAGCAGAGTTTGGGGGACCGGGGAGCTGTTTTTT. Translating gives CASRVWGTGELFF. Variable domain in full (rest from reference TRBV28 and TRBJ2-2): DVKVTQSSRYLVKRTGEKVFLECVQDMDHENMFWYRQDPGLGLRLIYFSYDVKMKEKGDIPEGYSVSREKKERFSLILESASTNQTSMYLCASRVWGTGELFFGEGSRLTVL.